This T cell receptor (beta chain) stems from a study of T cells in Graves' hyperthyroidism and ophthalmopathy. Notes on the study in general: Progression to ophthalmopathy was predicted a median of 6.5 months early.

The length of the CDR3 is 13 residues. Germline V gene sequence: CDR1 DFQATT, CDR2 SNEGSKA (reference sequence). RNA transcripts yielded amplified TCR beta CDR3 regions. The HTBI primer set was used in a first-round RT-PCR of the TCR CDR3. TCRdb recomputed calls from the multiplex PCR reads with MiXCR, one row per CDR3 protein. The table includes about 420,000 distinct CDR3 sequences, 15% to 18% detected once. As concerns this clonotype: Its antigen remains unknown. A read error may explain this, as a much larger clone is one base away.

The receptor was derived from a woman aged 18-29 years with Graves' hyperthyroidism. Material for sequencing was blood. The chain joins TRBV20-1 to TRBJ2-7; D not certain. CDR3 in DNA: TGCAGTGCTAGAGTGGAGTCCTCCCACGAGCAGTACTTC. Protein: CSARVESSHEQYF.